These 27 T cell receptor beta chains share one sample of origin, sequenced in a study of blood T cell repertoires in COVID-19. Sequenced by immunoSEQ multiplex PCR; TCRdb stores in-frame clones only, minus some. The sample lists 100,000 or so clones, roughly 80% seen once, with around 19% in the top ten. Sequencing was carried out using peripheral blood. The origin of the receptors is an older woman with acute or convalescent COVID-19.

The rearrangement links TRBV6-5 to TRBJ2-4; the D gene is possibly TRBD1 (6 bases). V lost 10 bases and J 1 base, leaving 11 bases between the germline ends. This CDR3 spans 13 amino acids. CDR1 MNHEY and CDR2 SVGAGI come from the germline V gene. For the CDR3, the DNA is TGTGCCATCCAAGGACAGGCCAAAAACATTCAGTACTTC. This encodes CAIQGQAKNIQYF.

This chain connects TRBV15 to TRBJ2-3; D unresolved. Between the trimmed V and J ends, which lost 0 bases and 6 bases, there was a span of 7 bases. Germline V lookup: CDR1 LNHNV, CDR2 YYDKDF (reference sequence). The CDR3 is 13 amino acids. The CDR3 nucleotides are TGTGCCACCAGCAGAGATCTGGCTGATACGCAGTATTTT. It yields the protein CATSRDLADTQYF.

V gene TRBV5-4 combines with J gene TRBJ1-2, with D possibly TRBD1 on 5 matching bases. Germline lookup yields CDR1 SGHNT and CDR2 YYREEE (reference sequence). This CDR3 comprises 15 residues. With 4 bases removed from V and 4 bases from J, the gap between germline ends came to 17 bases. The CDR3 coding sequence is TGTGCCAGCAGCCCCGCCCTTGGGGGGAGCTATGGCTACACCTTC. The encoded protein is CASSPALGGSYGYTF.

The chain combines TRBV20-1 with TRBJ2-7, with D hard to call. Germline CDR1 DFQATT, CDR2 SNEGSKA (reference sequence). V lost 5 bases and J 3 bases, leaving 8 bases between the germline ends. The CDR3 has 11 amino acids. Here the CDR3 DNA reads TGCAGTGCTTTCGCGGACTACGAGCAGTACTTC. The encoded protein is CSAFADYEQYF.

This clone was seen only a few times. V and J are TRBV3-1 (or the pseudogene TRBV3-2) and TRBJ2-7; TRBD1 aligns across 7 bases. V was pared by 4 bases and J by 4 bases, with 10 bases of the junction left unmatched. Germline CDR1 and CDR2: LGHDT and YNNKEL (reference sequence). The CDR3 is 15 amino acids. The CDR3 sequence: CASSRTGQPIYEQYF. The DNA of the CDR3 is TGTGCCAGCAGCCGCACGGGACAGCCAATTTACGAGCAGTACTTC.

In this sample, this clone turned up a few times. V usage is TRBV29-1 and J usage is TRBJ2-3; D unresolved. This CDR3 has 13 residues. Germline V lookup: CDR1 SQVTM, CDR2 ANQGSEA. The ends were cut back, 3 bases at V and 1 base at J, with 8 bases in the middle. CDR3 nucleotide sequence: TGCAGCGTTGAGGATCAGGGCACAGATACGCAGTATTTT. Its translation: CSVEDQGTDTQYF.

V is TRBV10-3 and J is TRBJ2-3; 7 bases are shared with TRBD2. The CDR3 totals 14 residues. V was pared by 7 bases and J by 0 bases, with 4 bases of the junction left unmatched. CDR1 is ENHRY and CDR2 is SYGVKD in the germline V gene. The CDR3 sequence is CAITVAGSTDTQYF. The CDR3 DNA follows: TGTGCCATCACTGTAGCGGGTAGCACAGATACGCAGTATTTT.

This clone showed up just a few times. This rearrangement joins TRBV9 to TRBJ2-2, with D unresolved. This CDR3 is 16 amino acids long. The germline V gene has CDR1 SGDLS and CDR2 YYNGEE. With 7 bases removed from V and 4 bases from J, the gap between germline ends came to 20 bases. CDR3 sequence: CASRRGPSQGTGELFF. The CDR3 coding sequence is TGTGCCAGCCGACGCGGCCCATCCCAAGGCACCGGGGAGCTGTTTTTT.

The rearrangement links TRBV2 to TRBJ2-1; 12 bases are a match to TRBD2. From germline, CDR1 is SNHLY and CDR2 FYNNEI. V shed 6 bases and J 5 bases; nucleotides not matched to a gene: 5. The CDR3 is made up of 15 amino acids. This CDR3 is CASRELAGGNNEQFF. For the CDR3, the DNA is TGTGCCAGCAGAGAACTAGCGGGGGGTAACAATGAGCAGTTCTTC. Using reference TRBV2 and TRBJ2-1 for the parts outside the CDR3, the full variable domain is EPEVTQTPSHQVTQMGQEVILRCVPISNHLYFYWYRQILGQKVEFLVSFYNNEISEKSEIFDDQFSVERPDGSNFTLKIRSTKLEDSAMYFCASRELAGGNNEQFFGPGTRLTVL.

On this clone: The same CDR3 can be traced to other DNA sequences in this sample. The CDR3 is CASRNTGGTEAFF. The CDR3 DNA sequence: TGCGCCAGCCGAAACACAGGTGGTACTGAAGCTTTCTTT. The chain links TRBV5-1 to TRBJ1-1, with D possibly matching TRBD1 (5 bases). CDR3 size: 13 residues. V dropped 7 bases and J dropped 5 bases, with 15 bases sitting between them. CDR1 SGHRS and CDR2 YFSETQ come from the germline V gene.

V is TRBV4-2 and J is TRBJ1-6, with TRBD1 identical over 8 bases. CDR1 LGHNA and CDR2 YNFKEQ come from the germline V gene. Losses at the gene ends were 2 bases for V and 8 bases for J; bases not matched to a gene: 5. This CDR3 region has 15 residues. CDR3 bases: TGTGCCAGCAGCCAACCGGGACAGGAGTATTCACCCCTCCACTTT. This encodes CASSQPGQEYSPLHF.

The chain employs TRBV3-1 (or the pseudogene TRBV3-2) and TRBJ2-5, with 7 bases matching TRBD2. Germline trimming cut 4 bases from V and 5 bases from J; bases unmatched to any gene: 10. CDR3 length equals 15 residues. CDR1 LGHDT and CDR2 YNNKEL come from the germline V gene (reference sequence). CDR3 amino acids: CASSPRLALRETQYF. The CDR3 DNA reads TGTGCCAGCAGCCCGCGACTAGCCCTGAGGGAGACCCAGTACTTC.

In DNA form, the CDR3 reads TGTGCCAGTAGTATATGGAGACAGGGCCGCAATCAGCCCCAGCATTTT. Protein product: CASSIWRQGRNQPQHF. The chain uses TRBV19 and TRBJ1-5; 7 bases agree with TRBD1. Germline values: CDR1 LNHDA, CDR2 SQIVND (reference sequence). The CDR3 spans 16 residues. V shed 2 bases and J 2 bases; nucleotides not matched to a gene: 6. The variable domain in full, completed from reference TRBV19 and TRBJ1-5, reads DGGITQSPKYLFRKEGQNVTLSCEQNLNHDAMYWYRQDPGQGLRLIYYSQIVNDFQKGDIAEGYSVSREKKESFPLTVTSAQKNPTAFYLCASSIWRQGRNQPQHFGDGTRLSIL.

CDR3 amino acids: CSVVLGGTQHF. Written as DNA, the CDR3 is TGCAGCGTTGTCCTCGGGGGGACCCAGCATTTT. The chain uses TRBV29-1 and TRBJ1-5; D might be TRBD1 (5 bases). Germline V gene data show CDR1 as SQVTM and CDR2 as ANQGSEA. V lost 4 bases, J lost 11 bases, and 12 bases lay in between. CDR3 length: 11 residues.

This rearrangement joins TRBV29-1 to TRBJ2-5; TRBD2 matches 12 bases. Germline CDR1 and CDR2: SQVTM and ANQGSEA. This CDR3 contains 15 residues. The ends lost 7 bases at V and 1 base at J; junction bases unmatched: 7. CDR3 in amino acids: CSALTSGGLQETQYF. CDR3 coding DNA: TGCAGCGCCCTGACTAGCGGGGGTCTCCAAGAGACCCAGTACTTC. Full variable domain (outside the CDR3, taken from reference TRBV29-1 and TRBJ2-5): SAVISQKPSRDICQRGTSLTIQCQVDSQVTMMFWYRQQPGQSLTLIATANQGSEATYESGFVIDKFPISRPNLTFSTLTVSNMSPEDSSIYLCSALTSGGLQETQYFGPGTRLLVL.

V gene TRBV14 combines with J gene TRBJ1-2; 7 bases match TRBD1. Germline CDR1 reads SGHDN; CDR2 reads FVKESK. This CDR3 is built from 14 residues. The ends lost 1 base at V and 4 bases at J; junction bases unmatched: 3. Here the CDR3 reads CASSQGTGPYGYTF. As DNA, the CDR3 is TGTGCCAGCAGCCAAGGGACAGGACCCTATGGCTACACCTTC.

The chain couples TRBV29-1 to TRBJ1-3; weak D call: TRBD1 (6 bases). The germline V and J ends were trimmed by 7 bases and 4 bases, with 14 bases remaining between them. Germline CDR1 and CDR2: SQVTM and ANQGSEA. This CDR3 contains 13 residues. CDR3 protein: CSGTQGQGNTIYF. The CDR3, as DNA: TGCAGCGGAACCCAGGGACAAGGAAACACCATATATTTT.

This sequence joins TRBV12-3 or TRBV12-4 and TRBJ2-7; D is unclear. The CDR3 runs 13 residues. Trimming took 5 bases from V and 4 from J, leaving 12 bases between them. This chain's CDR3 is CASSHSPLYEQYF. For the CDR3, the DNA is TGTGCCAGCAGTCACTCCCCTTTGTACGAGCAGTACTTC.

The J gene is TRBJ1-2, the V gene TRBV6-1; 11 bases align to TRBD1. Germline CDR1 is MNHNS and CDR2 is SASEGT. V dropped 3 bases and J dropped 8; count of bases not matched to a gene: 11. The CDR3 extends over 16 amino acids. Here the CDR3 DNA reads TGTGCCAGCAGTGATCCCCGGACAGGGGGCTTTCGGGGCTACACCTTC. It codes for CASSDPRTGGFRGYTF.

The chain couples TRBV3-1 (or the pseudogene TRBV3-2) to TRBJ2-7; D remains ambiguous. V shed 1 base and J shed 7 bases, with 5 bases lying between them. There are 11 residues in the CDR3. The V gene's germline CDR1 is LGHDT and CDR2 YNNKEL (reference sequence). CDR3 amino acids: CASSQAEEQYF. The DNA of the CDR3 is TGTGCCAGCAGCCAAGCTGAGGAGCAGTACTTC.

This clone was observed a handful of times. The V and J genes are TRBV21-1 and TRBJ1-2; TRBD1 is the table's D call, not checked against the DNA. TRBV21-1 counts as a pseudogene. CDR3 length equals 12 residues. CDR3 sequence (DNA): TGTGCCAGAATACAGGGAAACTATGGCTACACCTTC. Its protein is CARIQGNYGYTF.

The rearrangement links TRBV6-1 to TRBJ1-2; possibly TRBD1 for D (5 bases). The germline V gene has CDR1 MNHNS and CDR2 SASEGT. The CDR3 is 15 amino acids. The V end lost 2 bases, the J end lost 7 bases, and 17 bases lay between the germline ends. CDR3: CASSERWRQIGGYTF. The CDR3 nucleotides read TGTGCCAGCAGTGAAAGGTGGAGACAGATCGGTGGCTACACCTTC.

CDR3 DNA sequence: TGTGCCAGCAGCAGACAGGGTCGGGACACCGGGGAGCTGTTTTTT. Its translation: CASSRQGRDTGELFF. The rearrangement uses TRBV27 and TRBJ2-2; 7 positions agree with TRBD1. The germline CDR1 and CDR2 sequences are MNHEY and SMNVEV (reference sequence). The length of the CDR3 is 15 residues. Unmatched junction bases numbered 7, after V lost 6 bases and J lost 3 bases.

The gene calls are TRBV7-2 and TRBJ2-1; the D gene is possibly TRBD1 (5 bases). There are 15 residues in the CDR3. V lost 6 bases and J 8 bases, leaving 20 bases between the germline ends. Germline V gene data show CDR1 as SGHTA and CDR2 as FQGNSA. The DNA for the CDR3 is TGTGCCAGCAGGGGGCAGGGTCGAGCTGGCGATGAGCAGTTCTTC. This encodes CASRGQGRAGDEQFF.

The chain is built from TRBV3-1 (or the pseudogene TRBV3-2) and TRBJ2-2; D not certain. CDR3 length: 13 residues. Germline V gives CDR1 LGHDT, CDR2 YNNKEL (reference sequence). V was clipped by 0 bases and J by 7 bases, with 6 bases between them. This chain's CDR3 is CASSQERFGELFF. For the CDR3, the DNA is TGTGCCAGCAGCCAAGAGAGGTTCGGGGAGCTGTTTTTT.

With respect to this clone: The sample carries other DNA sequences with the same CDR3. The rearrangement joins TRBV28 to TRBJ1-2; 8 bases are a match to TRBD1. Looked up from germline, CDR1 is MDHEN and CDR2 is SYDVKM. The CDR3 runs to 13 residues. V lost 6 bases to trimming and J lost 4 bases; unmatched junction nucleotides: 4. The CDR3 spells CASRHDRGYGYTF. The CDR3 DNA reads TGTGCCAGCAGACACGACAGGGGCTATGGCTACACCTTC.

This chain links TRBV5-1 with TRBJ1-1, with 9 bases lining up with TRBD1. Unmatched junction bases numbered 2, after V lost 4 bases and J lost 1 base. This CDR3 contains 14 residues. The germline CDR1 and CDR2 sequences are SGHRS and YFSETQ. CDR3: CASSRQGENTEAFF. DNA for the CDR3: TGCGCCAGCAGCCGACAGGGGGAGAACACTGAAGCTTTCTTT.